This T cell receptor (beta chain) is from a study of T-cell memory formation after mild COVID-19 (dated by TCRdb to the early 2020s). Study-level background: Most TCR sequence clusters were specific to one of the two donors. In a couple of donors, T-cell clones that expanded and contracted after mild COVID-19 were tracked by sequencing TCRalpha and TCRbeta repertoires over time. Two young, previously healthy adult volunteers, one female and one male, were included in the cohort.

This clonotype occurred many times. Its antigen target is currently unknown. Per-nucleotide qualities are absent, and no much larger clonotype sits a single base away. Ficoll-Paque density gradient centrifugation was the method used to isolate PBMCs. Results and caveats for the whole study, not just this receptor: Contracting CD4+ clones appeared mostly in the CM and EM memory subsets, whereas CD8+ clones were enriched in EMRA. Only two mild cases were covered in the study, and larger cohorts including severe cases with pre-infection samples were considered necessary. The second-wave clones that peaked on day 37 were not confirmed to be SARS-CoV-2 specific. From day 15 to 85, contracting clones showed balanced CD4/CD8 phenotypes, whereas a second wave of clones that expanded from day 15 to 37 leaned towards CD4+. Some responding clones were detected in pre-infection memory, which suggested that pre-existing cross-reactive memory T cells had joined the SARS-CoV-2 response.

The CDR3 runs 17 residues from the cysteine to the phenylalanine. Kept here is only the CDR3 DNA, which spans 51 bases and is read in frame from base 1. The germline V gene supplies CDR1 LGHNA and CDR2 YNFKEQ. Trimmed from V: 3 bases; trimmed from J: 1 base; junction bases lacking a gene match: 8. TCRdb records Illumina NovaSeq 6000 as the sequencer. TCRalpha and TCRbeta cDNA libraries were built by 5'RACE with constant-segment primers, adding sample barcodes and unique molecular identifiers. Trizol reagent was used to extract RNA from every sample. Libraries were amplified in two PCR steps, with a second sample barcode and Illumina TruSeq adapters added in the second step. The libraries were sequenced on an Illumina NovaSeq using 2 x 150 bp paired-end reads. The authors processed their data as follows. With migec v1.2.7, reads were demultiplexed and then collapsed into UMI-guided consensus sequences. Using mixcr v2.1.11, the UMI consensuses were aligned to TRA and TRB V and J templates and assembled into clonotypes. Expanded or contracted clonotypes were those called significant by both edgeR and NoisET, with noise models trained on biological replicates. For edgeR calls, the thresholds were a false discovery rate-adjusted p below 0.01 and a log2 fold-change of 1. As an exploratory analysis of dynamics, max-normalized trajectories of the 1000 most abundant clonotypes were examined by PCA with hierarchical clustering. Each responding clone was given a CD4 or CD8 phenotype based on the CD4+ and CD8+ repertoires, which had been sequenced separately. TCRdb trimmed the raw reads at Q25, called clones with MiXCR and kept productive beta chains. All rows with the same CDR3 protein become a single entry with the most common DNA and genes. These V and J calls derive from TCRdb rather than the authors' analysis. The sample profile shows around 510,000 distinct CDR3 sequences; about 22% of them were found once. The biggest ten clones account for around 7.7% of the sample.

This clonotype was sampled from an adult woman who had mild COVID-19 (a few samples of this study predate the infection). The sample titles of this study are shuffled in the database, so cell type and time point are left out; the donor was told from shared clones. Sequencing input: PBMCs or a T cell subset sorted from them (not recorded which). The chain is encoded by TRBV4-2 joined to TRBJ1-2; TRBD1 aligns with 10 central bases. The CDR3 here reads CASSHSDRGFLNYGYTF. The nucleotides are TGTGCCAGCAGCCACTCGGACAGGGGGTTCCTTAACTATGGCTACACCTTC.